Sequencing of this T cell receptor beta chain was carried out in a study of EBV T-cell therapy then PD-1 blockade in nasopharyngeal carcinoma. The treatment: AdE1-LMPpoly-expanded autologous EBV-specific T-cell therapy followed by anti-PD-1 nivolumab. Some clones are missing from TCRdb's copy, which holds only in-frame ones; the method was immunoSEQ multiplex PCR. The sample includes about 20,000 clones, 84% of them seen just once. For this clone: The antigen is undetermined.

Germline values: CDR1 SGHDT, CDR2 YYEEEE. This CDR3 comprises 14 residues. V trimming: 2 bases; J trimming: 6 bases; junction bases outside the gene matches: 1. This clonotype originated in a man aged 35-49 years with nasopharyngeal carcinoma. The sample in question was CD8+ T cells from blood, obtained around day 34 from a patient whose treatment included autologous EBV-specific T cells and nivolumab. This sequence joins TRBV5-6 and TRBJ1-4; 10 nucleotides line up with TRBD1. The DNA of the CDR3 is TGTGCCAGCAGCTTTGGGACAGGGGATGAAAAACTGTTTTTT. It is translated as CASSFGTGDEKLFF.